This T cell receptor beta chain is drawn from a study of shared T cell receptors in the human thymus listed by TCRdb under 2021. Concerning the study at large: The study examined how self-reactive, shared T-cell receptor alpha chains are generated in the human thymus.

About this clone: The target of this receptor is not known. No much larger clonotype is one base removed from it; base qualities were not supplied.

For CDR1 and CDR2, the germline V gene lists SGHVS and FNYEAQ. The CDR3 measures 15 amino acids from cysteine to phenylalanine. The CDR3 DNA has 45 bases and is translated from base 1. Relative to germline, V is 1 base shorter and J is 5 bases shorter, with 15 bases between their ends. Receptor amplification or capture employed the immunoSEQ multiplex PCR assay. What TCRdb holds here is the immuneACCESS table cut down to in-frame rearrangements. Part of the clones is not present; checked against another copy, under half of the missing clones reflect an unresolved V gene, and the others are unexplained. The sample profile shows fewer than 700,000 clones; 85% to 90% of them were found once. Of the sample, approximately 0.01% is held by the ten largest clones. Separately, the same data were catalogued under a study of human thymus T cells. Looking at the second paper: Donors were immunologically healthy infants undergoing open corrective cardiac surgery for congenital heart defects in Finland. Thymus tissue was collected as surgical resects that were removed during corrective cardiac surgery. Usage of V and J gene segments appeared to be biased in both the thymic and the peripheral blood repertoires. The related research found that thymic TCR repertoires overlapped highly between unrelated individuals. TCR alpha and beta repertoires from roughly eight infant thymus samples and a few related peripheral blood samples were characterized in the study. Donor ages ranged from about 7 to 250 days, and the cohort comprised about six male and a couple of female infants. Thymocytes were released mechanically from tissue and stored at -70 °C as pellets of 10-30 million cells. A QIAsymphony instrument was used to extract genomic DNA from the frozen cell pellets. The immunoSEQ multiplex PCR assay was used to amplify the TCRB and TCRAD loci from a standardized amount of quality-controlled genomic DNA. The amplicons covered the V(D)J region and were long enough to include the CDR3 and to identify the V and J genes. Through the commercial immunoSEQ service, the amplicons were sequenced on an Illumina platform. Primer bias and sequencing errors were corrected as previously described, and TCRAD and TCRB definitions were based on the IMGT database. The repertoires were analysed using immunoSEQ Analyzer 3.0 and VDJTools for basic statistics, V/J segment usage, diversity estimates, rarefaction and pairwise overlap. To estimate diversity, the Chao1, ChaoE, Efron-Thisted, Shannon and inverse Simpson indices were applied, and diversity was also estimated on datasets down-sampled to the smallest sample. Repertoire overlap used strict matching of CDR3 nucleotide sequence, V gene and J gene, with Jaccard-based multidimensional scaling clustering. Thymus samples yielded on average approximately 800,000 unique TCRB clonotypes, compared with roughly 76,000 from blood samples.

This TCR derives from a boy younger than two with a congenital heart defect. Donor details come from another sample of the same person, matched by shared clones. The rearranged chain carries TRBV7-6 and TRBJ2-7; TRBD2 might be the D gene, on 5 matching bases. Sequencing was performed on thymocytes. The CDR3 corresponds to CASSLGGPGSHEQYF. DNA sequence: TGTGCCAGCAGCTTAGGAGGGCCAGGAAGCCACGAGCAGTACTTC.